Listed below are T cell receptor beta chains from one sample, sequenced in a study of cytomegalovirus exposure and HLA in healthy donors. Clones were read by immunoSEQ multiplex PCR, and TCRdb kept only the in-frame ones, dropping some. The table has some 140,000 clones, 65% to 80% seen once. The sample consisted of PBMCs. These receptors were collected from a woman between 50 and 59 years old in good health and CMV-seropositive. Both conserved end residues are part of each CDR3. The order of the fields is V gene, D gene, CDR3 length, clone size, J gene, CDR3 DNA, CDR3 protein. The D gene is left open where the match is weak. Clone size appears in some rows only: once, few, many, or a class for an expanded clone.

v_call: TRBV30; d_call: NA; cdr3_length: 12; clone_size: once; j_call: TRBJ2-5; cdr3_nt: TGTGCCTGGGCCGGGAGAGGAGAGACCCAGTACTTC; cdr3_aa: CAWAGRGETQYF
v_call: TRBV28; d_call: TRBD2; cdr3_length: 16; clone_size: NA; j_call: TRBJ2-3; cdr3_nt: TGTGCCACCTCGAGGGTTCCGGGGGGGTACACAGATACGCAGTATTTT; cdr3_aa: CATSRVPGGYTDTQYF
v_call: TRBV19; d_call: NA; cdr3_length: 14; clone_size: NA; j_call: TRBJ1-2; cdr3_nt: TGTGCCACCCTAAAGACAGGCCTTAACTATGGCTACACCTTC; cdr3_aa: CATLKTGLNYGYTF
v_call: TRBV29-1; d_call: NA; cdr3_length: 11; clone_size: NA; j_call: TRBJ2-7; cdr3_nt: TGCAGCGTCAAAAATTCGGACGAGCAGTACTTC; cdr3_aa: CSVKNSDEQYF
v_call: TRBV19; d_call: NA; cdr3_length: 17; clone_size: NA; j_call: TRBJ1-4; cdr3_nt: TGTGCCAGTACCCAACAGGGCGCAGGTGCAACTAATGAAAAACTGTTTTTT; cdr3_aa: CASTQQGAGATNEKLFF
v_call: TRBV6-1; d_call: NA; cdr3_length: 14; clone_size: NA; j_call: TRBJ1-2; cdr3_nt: TGTGCCAGCAGTGAAGCGGTATGGGGAGTTGGCTACACCTTC; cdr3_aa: CASSEAVWGVGYTF
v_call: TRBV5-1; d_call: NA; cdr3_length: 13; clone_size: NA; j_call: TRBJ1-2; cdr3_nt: TGCGCCAGCAGCTTGGGAGGACAGACCGACTACACCTTC; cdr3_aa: CASSLGGQTDYTF
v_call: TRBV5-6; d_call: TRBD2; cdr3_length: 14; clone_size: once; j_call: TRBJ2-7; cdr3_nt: TGTGCCAGCAGCTTGACTAGCGGTCCCTACGAGCAGTACTTC; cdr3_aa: CASSLTSGPYEQYF
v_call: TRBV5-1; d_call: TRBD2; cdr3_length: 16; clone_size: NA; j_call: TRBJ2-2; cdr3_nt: TGCGCCAGCAGCTCCGTACTAGCGGGGAACACCGGGGAGCTGTTTTTT; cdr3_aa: CASSSVLAGNTGELFF
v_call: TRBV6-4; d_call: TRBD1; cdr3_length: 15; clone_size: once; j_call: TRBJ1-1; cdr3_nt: TGTGCCAGCAGTGACGCGACAGGGGCGGGCACTGAAGCTTTCTTT; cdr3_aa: CASSDATGAGTEAFF
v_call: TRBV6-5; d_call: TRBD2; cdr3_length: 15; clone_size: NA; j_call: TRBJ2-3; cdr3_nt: TGTGCCAGCAGGTTTCGCGGGGGGGCAGCAGATACGCAGTATTTT; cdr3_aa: CASRFRGGAADTQYF
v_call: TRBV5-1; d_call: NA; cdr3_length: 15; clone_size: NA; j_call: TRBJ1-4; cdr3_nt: TGCGCCAGCAGCTTGTGGGGGCGGCCTAATGAAAAACTGTTTTTT; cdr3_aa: CASSLWGRPNEKLFF
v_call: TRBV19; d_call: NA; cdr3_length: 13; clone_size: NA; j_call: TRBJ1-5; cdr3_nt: TGTGCCAGTAGTATAGCCGGGAATCAGCCCCAGCATTTT; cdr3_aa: CASSIAGNQPQHF
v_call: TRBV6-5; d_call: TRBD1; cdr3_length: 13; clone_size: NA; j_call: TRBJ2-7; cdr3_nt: TGTGCCAGCACGCGGACAGGGGAGGACGAGCAGTACTTC; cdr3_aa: CASTRTGEDEQYF
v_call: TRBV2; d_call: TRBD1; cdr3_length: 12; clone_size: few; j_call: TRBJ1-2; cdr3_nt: TGTGCCAGCAGTCAGGGGGGCTATGGCTACACCTTC; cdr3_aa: CASSQGGYGYTF
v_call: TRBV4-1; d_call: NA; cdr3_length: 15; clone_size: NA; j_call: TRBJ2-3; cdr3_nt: TGCGCCAGCAGCCAAGTAGTGAGCGAAACAGATACGCAGTATTTT; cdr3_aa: CASSQVVSETDTQYF
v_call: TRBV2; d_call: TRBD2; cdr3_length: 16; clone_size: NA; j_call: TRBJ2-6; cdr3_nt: TGTGCCAGCCTTGCAGCGGGGGGGGCTGGGGCCAACGTCCTGACTTTC; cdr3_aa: CASLAAGGAGANVLTF